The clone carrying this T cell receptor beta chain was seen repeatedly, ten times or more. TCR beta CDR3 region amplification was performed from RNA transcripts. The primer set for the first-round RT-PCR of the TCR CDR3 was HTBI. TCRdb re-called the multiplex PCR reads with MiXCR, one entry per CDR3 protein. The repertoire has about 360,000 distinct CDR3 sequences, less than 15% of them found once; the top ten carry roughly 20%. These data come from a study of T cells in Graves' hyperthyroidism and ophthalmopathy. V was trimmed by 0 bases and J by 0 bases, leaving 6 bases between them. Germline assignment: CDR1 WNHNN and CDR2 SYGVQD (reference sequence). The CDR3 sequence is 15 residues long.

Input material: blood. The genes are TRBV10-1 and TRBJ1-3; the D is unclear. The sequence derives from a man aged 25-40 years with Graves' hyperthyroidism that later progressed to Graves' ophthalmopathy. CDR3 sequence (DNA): TGCGCCAGCAGTGAGTCGGGCAGCTCTGGAAACACCATATATTTT. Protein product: CASSESGSSGNTIYF.